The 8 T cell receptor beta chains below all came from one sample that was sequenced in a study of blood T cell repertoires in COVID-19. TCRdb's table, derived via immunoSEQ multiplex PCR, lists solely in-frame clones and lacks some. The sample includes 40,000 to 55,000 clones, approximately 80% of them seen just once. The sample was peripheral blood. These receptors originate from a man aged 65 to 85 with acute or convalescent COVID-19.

Here the CDR3 reads CASGRMNTEAFF. Written as DNA, the CDR3 is TGTGCCAGTGGGAGGATGAACACTGAAGCTTTCTTT. V is TRBV12-3 or TRBV12-4 and J is TRBJ1-1; no reliable D call. The ends were cut back, 9 bases at V and 0 bases at J, with 8 bases in the middle. The CDR3 loop spans 12 amino acids.

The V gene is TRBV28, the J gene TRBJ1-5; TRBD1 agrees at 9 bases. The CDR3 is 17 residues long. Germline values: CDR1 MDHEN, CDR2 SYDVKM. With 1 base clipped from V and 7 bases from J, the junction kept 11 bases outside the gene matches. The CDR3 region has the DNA TGTGCCAGCAGTTTATACGGCGCGACAGGGACAGGGCAGCCCCAGCATTTT. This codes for CASSLYGATGTGQPQHF. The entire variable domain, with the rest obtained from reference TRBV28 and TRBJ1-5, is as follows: DVKVTQSSRYLVKRTGEKVFLECVQDMDHENMFWYRQDPGLGLRLIYFSYDVKMKEKGDIPEGYSVSREKKERFSLILESASTNQTSMYLCASSLYGATGTGQPQHFGDGTRLSIL.

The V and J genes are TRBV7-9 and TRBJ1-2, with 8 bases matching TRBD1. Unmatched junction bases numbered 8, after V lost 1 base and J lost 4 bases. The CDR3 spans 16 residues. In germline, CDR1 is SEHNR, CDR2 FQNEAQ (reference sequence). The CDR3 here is CASSLVGQGRGYGYTF. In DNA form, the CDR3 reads TGTGCCAGCAGCTTAGTTGGACAGGGTCGTGGCTATGGCTACACCTTC.

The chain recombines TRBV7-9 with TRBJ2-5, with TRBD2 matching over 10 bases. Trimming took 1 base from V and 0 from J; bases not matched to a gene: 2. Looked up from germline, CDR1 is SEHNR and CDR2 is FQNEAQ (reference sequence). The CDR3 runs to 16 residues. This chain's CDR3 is CASSLETSGYQETQYF. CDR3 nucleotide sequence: TGTGCCAGCAGCTTAGAGACTAGCGGGTACCAAGAGACCCAGTACTTC. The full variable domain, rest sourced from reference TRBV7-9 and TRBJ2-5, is DTGVSQNPRHKITKRGQNVTFRCDPISEHNRLYWYRQTLGQGPEFLTYFQNEAQLEKSRLLSDRFSAERPKGSFSTLEIQRTEQGDSAMYLCASSLETSGYQETQYFGPGTRLLVL.

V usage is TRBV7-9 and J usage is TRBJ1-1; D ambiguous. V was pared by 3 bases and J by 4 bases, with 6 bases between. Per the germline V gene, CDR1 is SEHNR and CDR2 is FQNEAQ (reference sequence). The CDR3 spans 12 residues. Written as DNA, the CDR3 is TGTGCCAGCAGCTTCGAGGGCACTGAAGCTTTCTTT. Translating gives CASSFEGTEAFF.

In DNA form, the CDR3 reads TGCGCCAGCAGCCAAGGTCGGTCCACCTATGGCTACACCTTC. Its protein is CASSQGRSTYGYTF. V usage is TRBV4-1 and J usage is TRBJ1-2, with D unclear. Germline assignment: CDR1 MGHRA and CDR2 YSYEKL. The CDR3 is 14 amino acids. V lost 1 base, J lost 4 bases, and 10 bases lay in between.

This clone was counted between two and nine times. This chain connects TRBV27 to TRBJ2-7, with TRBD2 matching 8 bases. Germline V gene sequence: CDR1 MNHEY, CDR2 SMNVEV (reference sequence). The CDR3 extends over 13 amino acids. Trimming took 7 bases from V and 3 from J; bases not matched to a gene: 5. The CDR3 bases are TGTGCCAGCAAGCGGGGGCCCCACTACGAGCAGTACTTC. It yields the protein CASKRGPHYEQYF.

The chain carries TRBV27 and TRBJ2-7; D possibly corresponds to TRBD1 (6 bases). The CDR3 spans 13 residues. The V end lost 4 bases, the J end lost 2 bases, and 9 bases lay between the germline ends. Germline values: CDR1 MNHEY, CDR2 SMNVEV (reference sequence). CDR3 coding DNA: TGTGCCAGCAGTTCGGACAGAGCCTACGAGCAGTACTTC. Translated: CASSSDRAYEQYF.